The 11 T cell receptor beta chains listed next were all sequenced from one sample in a study of blood T cell repertoires in COVID-19. Here immunoSEQ multiplex PCR was the method, and the copy in TCRdb shows in-frame clones only, minus some. The sample lists some 180,000 clones, around four fifths seen once, with about 19% in the top ten. Sequencing was done on a sample of peripheral blood. These receptors were taken from a woman between 65 and 79 years old who had recovered from COVID-19.

This clone has only one observation. This chain links TRBV11-2 with TRBJ2-1, with TRBD1 identical over 7 bases. The CDR3 has 15 residues. Trimming removed 1 base from V and 5 bases from J; junction bases left unmatched: 5. Germline values: CDR1 SGHAT, CDR2 FQNNGV. CDR3 in amino acids: CASSLARTGHNEQFF. As DNA, the CDR3 is TGTGCCAGCAGCTTAGCCCGGACAGGCCACAATGAGCAGTTCTTC.

The rearrangement links TRBV28 to TRBJ1-5, with 7 bases lining up with TRBD1. The V gene's germline CDR1 is MDHEN and CDR2 SYDVKM. The CDR3 runs to 14 residues. V was clipped by 6 bases and J by 3 bases; unmatched bases: 5. Here the CDR3 DNA reads TGTGCCAGCAGCCCACAGGGGAACAATCAGCCCCAGCATTTT. It yields the protein CASSPQGNNQPQHF.

In the case of this clone: Other DNA sequences in the sample encode the same CDR3. The chain combines TRBV5-1 with TRBJ1-2; possibly TRBD1 for D (5 bases). The CDR3 runs to 14 residues. Germline V gives CDR1 SGHRS, CDR2 YFSETQ. V was cut by 3 bases and J by 2 bases, with 11 bases left in between. As DNA, the CDR3 is TGCGCCAGCAGCTCGGGGACTGGGAACTATGGCTACACCTTC. Translating gives CASSSGTGNYGYTF.

The V and J genes are TRBV5-1 and TRBJ1-2; TRBD1 aligns across 7 bases. V dropped 3 bases and J dropped 7; count of bases not matched to a gene: 6. The CDR3 is 13 residues long. The V gene's germline CDR1 is SGHRS and CDR2 YFSETQ. CDR3 residues: CASSWGQTGGYTF. For the CDR3, the DNA is TGCGCCAGCAGCTGGGGACAGACCGGTGGCTACACCTTC.

The rearrangement joins TRBV2 to TRBJ1-5; no clear D. V gave up 6 bases and J gave up 3 bases, with 6 bases separating them. There are 12 residues in the CDR3. Germline V gene lookup returns CDR1 SNHLY and CDR2 FYNNEI. CDR3 sequence: CASRAPNQPQHF. The CDR3 DNA sequence: TGTGCCAGCAGGGCCCCCAATCAGCCCCAGCATTTT. The whole variable domain, filled in from reference TRBV2 and TRBJ1-5, reads EPEVTQTPSHQVTQMGQEVILRCVPISNHLYFYWYRQILGQKVEFLVSFYNNEISEKSEIFDDQFSVERPDGSNFTLKIRSTKLEDSAMYFCASRAPNQPQHFGDGTRLSIL.

This clone has only a few counts. J is TRBJ2-2 and V is TRBV18; a weak D match, TRBD1 (5 bases). The V gene lost 3 bases and the J gene lost 4 bases, with 12 bases spanning the gap. This CDR3 contains 15 residues. CDR1 KGHSH and CDR2 LQKENI come from the germline V gene. CDR3 nucleotides: TGTGCCAGCTCACCGGCAGGGTCGGGCACCGGGGAGCTGTTTTTT. Translated: CASSPAGSGTGELFF. Supplemented by reference TRBV18 and TRBJ2-2, the full variable domain reads NAGVMQNPRHLVRRRGQEARLRCSPMKGHSHVYWYRQLPEEGLKFMVYLQKENIIDESGMPKERFSAEFPKEGPSILRIQQVVRGDSAAYFCASSPAGSGTGELFFGEGSRLTVL.

V usage is TRBV3-1 (or the pseudogene TRBV3-2) and J usage is TRBJ1-2, with 9 bases aligning to TRBD1. Germline CDR1 LGHDT, CDR2 YNNKEL (reference sequence). V was pared by 0 bases and J by 2 bases, with 4 bases of the junction left unmatched. CDR3 length: 16 amino acids. Here the CDR3 reads CASSQEDRGANYGYTF. The CDR3 nucleotides read TGTGCCAGCAGCCAAGAGGACAGGGGAGCCAACTATGGCTACACCTTC.

The rearrangement links TRBV9 to TRBJ1-1, with D maybe TRBD1 (5 bases). The CDR3 spans 13 residues. Trimming removed 0 bases at V and 8 bases at J, with 11 bases between. Germline V gene data show CDR1 as SGDLS and CDR2 as YYNGEE. CDR3 amino acids: CASSVGPGPEAFF. CDR3 DNA: TGTGCCAGCAGCGTAGGCCCAGGGCCCGAAGCTTTCTTT.

This clone was seen only a few times. The chain combines TRBV7-3 with TRBJ1-1, with D perhaps TRBD1 (5 bases). The germline gives CDR1 SGHTA, CDR2 FQGTGA. V shed 10 bases and J shed 4 bases, with 22 bases lying between them. The CDR3 has 15 residues. CDR3 in amino acids: CATQAVGGVPTEAFF. The DNA of the CDR3 is TGTGCCACACAAGCCGTTGGGGGGGTCCCCACTGAAGCTTTCTTT.

This sequence joins TRBV7-3 and TRBJ1-2; D unresolved. CDR1 is SGHTA, CDR2 FQGTGA, per germline. The CDR3 sequence is 13 residues long. Trimming removed 5 bases at V and 2 bases at J, with 9 bases between. CDR3: CASSPDGNYGYTF. DNA of the CDR3: TGTGCCAGCAGCCCCGACGGGAACTATGGCTACACCTTC.

The rearrangement joins TRBV4-1 to TRBJ1-3; 7 bases match TRBD1. The V and J ends lost 4 bases and 15 bases, in that order; junction bases with no gene match: 12. This CDR3 region has 13 residues. Germline-derived CDR1 and CDR2 are MGHRA and YSYEKL. The CDR3: CASSPARDSPEYF. The CDR3 DNA reads TGCGCCAGCAGCCCAGCCAGGGACAGTCCCGAATATTTT.